The entry below gives a single TCR beta chain sequence along with its context. The antigen it recognizes is unknown. There are no base qualities to consult, and no much larger clone falls within one base. Each collaborating institution followed its own protocols to collect whole blood in K2EDTA tubes. For TCRbeta analysis, collaborator samples were shipped as frozen whole blood, as isolated PBMCs, or as DNA extracted from either sample type. TCRbeta CDR3 regions were amplified from genomic DNA by means of the immunoSEQ Assay, a bias-controlled multiplex PCR. Under the source paper's analysis protocol: Within the assay, amplification of reference gene primers was used to estimate how many nucleated cells each sample contained. Sequence reads were collapsed and filtered to measure the absolute abundance of every unique TCRbeta CDR3 rearrangement. For each sample, productive Simpson clonality was calculated by taking the square root of Simpson's diversity index across productive rearrangements. TCRdb took this table from immuneACCESS and kept in-frame rearrangements with V and J called. Such tables lack part of the clones; where checked against another copy, unresolved V genes explain under half of the gap, and the rest is unexplained. That table gives V, J and clone size, and the DNA gave D and trimming. This sample holds about 220,000 clones; around 82% were observed only once. 3.6% of the sample goes to the ten largest clones.

This specimen belongs to a study of blood T cell repertoires in COVID-19 (dated by TCRdb to 2020 to 2022). For the wider study: Samples from collaborators originated in the United States, Italy and Spain and spanned both the acute and convalescent phases of COVID-19. The material from the prospective study consisted of cDNA or gDNA derived from T cells, B-cell-depleted T cells, or PBMCs. The dataset comprised deeply sampled blood TCRbeta repertoires from subjects exposed to, actively infected with, or recovered from COVID-19. The repertoires were made available in a free public database intended to serve as a resource for research on the immune response to SARS-CoV-2. Samples came from the ongoing ImmuneRACE study (first 160 participants) plus 1,254 subjects from 6 global collaborators. A de-identified subject ID, COVID-19 status, age in years and sex were almost always included in the sample metadata. Where available, HLA class I and class II types were taken from metadata supplied by the sample provider and were not determined by assay-based typing. Broad study findings and their caveats: The amount of clinical and demographic metadata varied by source and participant and was provided uncurated.

From the germline V gene, CDR1 is KGHSH and CDR2 is LQKENI. From the cysteine through the phenylalanine, the CDR3 covers 15 amino acids. Just the 45-base CDR3 DNA is kept, in frame starting at base 1. Trimmed from V: 6 bases; trimmed from J: 4 bases; junction bases lacking a gene match: 5. This TCR was sampled from an elderly woman with acute or convalescent COVID-19. The sequence joins TRBV18 to TRBJ2-7; 14 bases in the junction line up with TRBD2. The sample taken for sequencing was peripheral blood. The CDR3 loop reads CASSRTSGGPYEQYF. The DNA sequence reads TGTGCCAGCTCTCGGACTAGCGGGGGGCCTTACGAGCAGTACTTC.